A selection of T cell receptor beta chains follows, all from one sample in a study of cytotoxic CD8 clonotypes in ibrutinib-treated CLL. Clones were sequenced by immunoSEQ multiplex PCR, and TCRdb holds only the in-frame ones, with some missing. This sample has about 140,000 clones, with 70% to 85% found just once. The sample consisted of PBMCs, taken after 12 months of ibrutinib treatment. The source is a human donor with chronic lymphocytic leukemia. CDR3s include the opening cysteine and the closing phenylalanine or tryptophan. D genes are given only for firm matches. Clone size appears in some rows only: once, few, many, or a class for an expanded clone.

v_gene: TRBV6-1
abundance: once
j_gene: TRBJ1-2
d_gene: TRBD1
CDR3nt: TGTGCCAGCAGGATGGGACAGCTGTCATATGGCTACACCTTC
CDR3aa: CASRMGQLSYGYTF

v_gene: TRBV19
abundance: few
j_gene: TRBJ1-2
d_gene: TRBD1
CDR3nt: TGTGCCAGTAGTATGCAGGGGGACTATGGCTACACCTTC
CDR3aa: CASSMQGDYGYTF

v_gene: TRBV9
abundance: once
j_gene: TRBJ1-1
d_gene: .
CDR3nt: TGTGCCAGCAGCGTGAGACAGGACGGAGGTGCTGAAGCTTTCTTT
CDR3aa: CASSVRQDGGAEAFF

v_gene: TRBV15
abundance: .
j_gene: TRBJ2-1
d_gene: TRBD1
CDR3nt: TGTGCCACCAGCAGAGGACAGGGATTGTACAATGAGCAGTTCTTC
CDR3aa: CATSRGQGLYNEQFF

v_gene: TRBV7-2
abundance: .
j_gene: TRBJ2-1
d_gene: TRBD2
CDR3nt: TGTGCCAGCAGCTTGGGACTAGCGGGCAATGAGCAGTTCTTC
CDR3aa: CASSLGLAGNEQFF

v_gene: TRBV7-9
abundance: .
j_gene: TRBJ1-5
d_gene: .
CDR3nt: TGTGCCAGCAGCTACACTGCTGATCAGCCCCAGCATTTT
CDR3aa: CASSYTADQPQHF

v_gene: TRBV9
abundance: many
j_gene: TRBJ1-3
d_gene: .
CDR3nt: TGTGCCAGCAGCGTATCTCAAGGGACTGGAAACACCATATATTTT
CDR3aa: CASSVSQGTGNTIYF

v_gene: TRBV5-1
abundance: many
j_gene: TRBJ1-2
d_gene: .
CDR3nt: TGCGCCAGCAGCTTGGACGGGACGGCTTATGGCTACACCTTC
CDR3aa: CASSLDGTAYGYTF

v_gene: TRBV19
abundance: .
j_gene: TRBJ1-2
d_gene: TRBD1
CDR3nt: TGTGCCAGTAGTAGGCGCCAGGGGGCGCCTGGCTACACCTTC
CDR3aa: CASSRRQGAPGYTF

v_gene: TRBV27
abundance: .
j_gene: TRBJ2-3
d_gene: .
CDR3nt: TGTGCCAGCAGTTTATCGGTGGGCACAGATACGCAGTATTTT
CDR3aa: CASSLSVGTDTQYF

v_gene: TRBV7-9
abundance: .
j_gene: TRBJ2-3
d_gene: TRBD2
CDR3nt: TGTGCCAGCAGCTTAGCGCTAGGAGGCGGCGGGGGAGATACGCAGTATTTT
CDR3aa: CASSLALGGGGGDTQYF

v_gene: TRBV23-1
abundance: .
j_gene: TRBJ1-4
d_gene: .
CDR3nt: TGCGCCAGCACCCTTCGGGCAGGAGGGGAAAAACTGTTTTTT
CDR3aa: CASTLRAGGEKLFF

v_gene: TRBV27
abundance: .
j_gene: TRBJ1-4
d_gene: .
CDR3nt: TGTGCCAGCAGTTTAATGGCGGGGATAAATGAAAAACTGTTTTTT
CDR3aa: CASSLMAGINEKLFF

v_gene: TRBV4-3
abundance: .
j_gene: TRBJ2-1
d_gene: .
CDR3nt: TGCGCCAGCAGCCAAGTCGTCTTAGCGGCTCAAGGGTATGAGCAGTTCTTC
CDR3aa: CASSQVVLAAQGYEQFF

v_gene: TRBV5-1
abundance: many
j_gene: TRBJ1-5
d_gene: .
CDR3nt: TGCGCCAGCAGCTTGATGGGCAATCAGCCCCAGCATTTT
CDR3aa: CASSLMGNQPQHF

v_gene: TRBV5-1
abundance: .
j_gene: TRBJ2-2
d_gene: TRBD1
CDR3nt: TGCGCCAGCAGCCAGGGACAGACCGGGGAGCTGTTTTTT
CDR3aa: CASSQGQTGELFF

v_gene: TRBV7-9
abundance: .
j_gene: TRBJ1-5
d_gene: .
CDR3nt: TGTGCCAGCAGCTTATACAGCGACAATCAGCCCCAGCATTTT
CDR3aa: CASSLYSDNQPQHF

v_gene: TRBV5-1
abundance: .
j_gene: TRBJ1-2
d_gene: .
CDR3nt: TGCGCCAGCAGCTTGGATCCAGGCTATGGCTACACCTTC
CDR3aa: CASSLDPGYGYTF

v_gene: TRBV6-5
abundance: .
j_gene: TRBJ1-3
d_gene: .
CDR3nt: TGTGCCAGCAGACCACACGGGAACTCTGGAAACACCATATATTTT
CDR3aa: CASRPHGNSGNTIYF

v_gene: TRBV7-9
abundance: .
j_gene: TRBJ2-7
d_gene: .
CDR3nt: TGTGCCAGCAGCTTGGCAGAGTTCTCCTACGAGCAGTACTTC
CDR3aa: CASSLAEFSYEQYF

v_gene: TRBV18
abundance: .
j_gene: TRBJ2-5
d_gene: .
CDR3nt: TGTGCCAGCTCACCAGGGTCGCGGGAGACCCAGTACTTC
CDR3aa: CASSPGSRETQYF

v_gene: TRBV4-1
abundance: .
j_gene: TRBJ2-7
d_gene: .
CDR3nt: TGCGCCAGCAGCCAAGGAAAAGCGGCCCCCTACGAGCAGTACTTC
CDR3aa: CASSQGKAAPYEQYF

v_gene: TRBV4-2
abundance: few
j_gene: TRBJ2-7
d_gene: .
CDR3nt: TGTGCCAGCAGCCAACCCTACGAGCAGTACTTC
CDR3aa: CASSQPYEQYF

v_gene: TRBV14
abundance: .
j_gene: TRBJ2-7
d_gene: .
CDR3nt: TGTGCCAGCAGTCGCCTAGGAGCGGGCTCCTACGAGCAGTACTTC
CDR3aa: CASSRLGAGSYEQYF

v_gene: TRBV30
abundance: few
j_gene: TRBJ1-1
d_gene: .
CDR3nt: TGTGCCTGGAGCGAGTCAGTCGAAGCTTTCTTT
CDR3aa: CAWSESVEAFF

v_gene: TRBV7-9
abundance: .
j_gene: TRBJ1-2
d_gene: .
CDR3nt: TGTGCCAGCAGCGGGCTTCGGTACTATGGCTACACCTTC
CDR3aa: CASSGLRYYGYTF